The 29 T cell receptor beta chains given below trace back to one sample, sequenced in a study of blood T cell repertoires in COVID-19. Clones were sequenced by immunoSEQ multiplex PCR, and TCRdb holds only the in-frame ones, with some missing. The sample carries about 87,000 clones, roughly 86% recorded once. The sequencing sample was made of peripheral blood. Receptor source: a man aged 35-49 years with acute or convalescent COVID-19.

The chain has TRBV30 and TRBJ1-5, with TRBD1 identical over 7 bases. The CDR3 totals 14 residues. Germline loops: CDR1 GTSNPN, CDR2 SVGIG (reference sequence). Germline trimming cut 4 bases from V and 5 bases from J; bases unmatched to any gene: 8. As DNA, the CDR3 is TGTGCCTGGACAGACAGGGTTTTGGATCAGCCCCAGCATTTT. It codes for CAWTDRVLDQPQHF. Full variable domain (remainder filled in from reference TRBV30 and TRBJ1-5): SQTIHQWPATLVQPVGSPLSLECTVEGTSNPNLYWYRQAAGRGLQLLFYSVGIGQISSEVPQNLSASRPQDRQFILSSKKLLLSDSGFYLCAWTDRVLDQPQHFGDGTRLSIL.

V gene TRBV27 combines with J gene TRBJ1-4; 8 nucleotides match TRBD1. CDR1 is MNHEY and CDR2 is SMNVEV in the germline V gene (reference sequence). The CDR3 extends over 17 amino acids. V was pared by 4 bases and J by 0 bases, with 7 bases of the junction left unmatched. The CDR3 DNA follows: TGTGCCAGCAGTTCCGTCGGACAGGGTGCAACTAATGAAAAACTGTTTTTT. This sequence encodes CASSSVGQGATNEKLFF.

This clone showed up many times. V is TRBV2 and J is TRBJ1-4, with 8 bases lining up with TRBD1. V was pared by 8 bases and J by 7 bases, with 9 bases of the junction left unmatched. The CDR3 sequence is 14 residues long. In germline, CDR1 is SNHLY, CDR2 FYNNEI. The CDR3 nucleotides are TGTGCCAGCCGAGACAGGGGTTGGGGTGAAAAACTGTTTTTT. Encoded protein: CASRDRGWGEKLFF.

J is TRBJ2-7 and V is TRBV11-3, with 10 bases aligning to TRBD1. The CDR3 is 15 residues long. The ends lost 5 bases at V and 2 bases at J; junction bases unmatched: 6. Germline V gene sequence: CDR1 SGHNT, CDR2 YENEEA. CDR3 amino acids: CASSHGQGGPYEQYF. The CDR3 nucleotides are TGTGCCAGCAGCCACGGACAGGGGGGACCCTACGAGCAGTACTTC.

The chain recombines TRBV15 with TRBJ1-3; D not resolved. V dropped 3 bases and J dropped 1 base, with 7 bases sitting between them. The CDR3 length is 14 residues. Germline CDR1 reads LNHNV; CDR2 reads YYDKDF (reference sequence). CDR3 nucleotides: TGTGCCACCAGCAGCGGGGTGTCTGGAAACACCATATATTTT. Encoded protein: CATSSGVSGNTIYF.

The genes are TRBV7-2 and TRBJ2-7, with 8 bases lining up with TRBD1. V trimming: 1 base; J trimming: 2 bases; junction bases outside the gene matches: 7. The CDR3 loop spans 16 amino acids. Germline assignment: CDR1 SGHTA and CDR2 FQGNSA. CDR3 protein: CASSLGFGQGAYEQYF. The CDR3 bases are TGTGCCAGCAGCTTAGGGTTCGGACAGGGAGCCTACGAGCAGTACTTC.

The rearrangement links TRBV5-6 to TRBJ1-3; D is undetermined. Trimming took off 2 bases at V and 7 bases at J, with 4 bases between the two ends. Per the germline V gene, CDR1 is SGHDT and CDR2 is YYEEEE. This CDR3 region has 11 residues. The chain's CDR3 is CASSFRNTIYF. DNA of the CDR3: TGTGCCAGCAGCTTCAGGAACACCATATATTTT.

The chain has TRBV3-1 (or the pseudogene TRBV3-2) and TRBJ2-7; the match to TRBD2 covers 12 bases. There are 15 residues in the CDR3. CDR1 is LGHDT and CDR2 is YNNKEL in the germline V gene (reference sequence). Unmatched junction bases numbered 3, after V lost 4 bases and J lost 2 bases. The CDR3 spells CASSPGLAGTYEQYF. The CDR3 bases are TGTGCCAGCAGCCCGGGACTAGCGGGTACCTACGAGCAGTACTTC.

J is TRBJ1-2 and V is TRBV30; no clear D gene. V lost 4 bases to trimming and J lost 4 bases, with 7 bases between them. Germline values: CDR1 GTSNPN, CDR2 SVGIG (reference sequence). The CDR3 is 11 amino acids. As DNA, the CDR3 is TGTGCCTGGATTACTTTCTATGGCTACACCTTC. Translating it yields CAWITFYGYTF.

This rearrangement joins TRBV19 to TRBJ1-5; no definite D call. Trimming removed 0 bases from V and 7 bases from J, with 4 bases in between. Per the germline V gene, CDR1 is LNHDA and CDR2 is SQIVND (reference sequence). CDR3 size: 12 residues. The CDR3 DNA follows: TGTGCCAGTAGTATAGAGCGACAGCCCCAGCATTTT. Its protein is CASSIERQPQHF.

The chain joins TRBV6-2 or TRBV6-3 to TRBJ2-5, with a tentative D call TRBD2 (5 bases). Trimming shortened V by 3 bases and J by 4 bases, and 15 bases separated the two germline ends. This CDR3 spans 15 amino acids. Germline V gene data show CDR1 as MNHEY and CDR2 as SVGEGT. The CDR3 protein is CASSYKGRGGETQYF. The CDR3 nucleotides are TGTGCCAGCAGTTATAAAGGGCGCGGAGGAGAGACCCAGTACTTC.

This clone was recorded a few times. The chain carries TRBV2 and TRBJ2-7; 7 nucleotides align to TRBD2. Germline CDR1 SNHLY, CDR2 FYNNEI. V was pared by 1 base and J by 0 bases, with 12 bases of the junction left unmatched. The CDR3 contains 18 residues. The CDR3 here is CASSEGVGLAASSYEQYF. The DNA for the CDR3 is TGTGCCAGCAGTGAAGGTGTGGGGCTAGCGGCCAGCTCCTACGAGCAGTACTTC. Looking up the rest from reference TRBV2 and TRBJ2-7 gives the full variable domain: EPEVTQTPSHQVTQMGQEVILRCVPISNHLYFYWYRQILGQKVEFLVSFYNNEISEKSEIFDDQFSVERPDGSNFTLKIRSTKLEDSAMYFCASSEGVGLAASSYEQYFGPGTRLTVT.

This chain links TRBV9 with TRBJ1-4; no reliable D call. Between the trimmed V and J ends, which lost 0 bases and 8 bases, there was a span of 14 bases. This CDR3 has 15 amino acids. CDR1 is SGDLS, CDR2 YYNGEE, per germline. CDR3 in amino acids: CASSVGVRAGEKLFF. The DNA for the CDR3 is TGTGCCAGCAGCGTAGGAGTCCGGGCGGGGGAAAAACTGTTTTTT.

The chain employs TRBV3-1 (or the pseudogene TRBV3-2) and TRBJ2-7; D not certain. The V end was cut by 1 base, the J end by 1 base, with 8 bases between. Germline V lookup: CDR1 LGHDT, CDR2 YNNKEL (reference sequence). The CDR3 spans 14 residues. The CDR3 region is CASSQGFGSYEQYF. The CDR3 nucleotides are TGTGCCAGCAGCCAAGGGTTCGGTTCCTACGAGCAGTACTTC.

The CDR3 is CASSLGGLAGAFDNEQFF. The CDR3 bases are TGTGCCAGCAGCTTAGGGGGCCTAGCGGGAGCTTTCGACAATGAGCAGTTCTTC. The chain combines TRBV11-2 with TRBJ2-1; 10 nucleotides match TRBD2. Germline loops: CDR1 SGHAT, CDR2 FQNNGV. This CDR3 spans 18 amino acids. With V trimmed by 1 base and J by 5 bases, 11 bases remained unmatched.

V usage is TRBV2 and J usage is TRBJ2-7; D unclear. The CDR3 covers 12 residues. V was trimmed by 6 bases and J by 3 bases, leaving 9 bases between them. CDR1 is SNHLY, CDR2 FYNNEI, per germline. The CDR3 is CASSESNYEQYF. Written as DNA, the CDR3 is TGTGCCAGCAGCGAGTCAAACTACGAGCAGTACTTC.

This chain links TRBV9 with TRBJ2-3; 9 bases match TRBD2. This CDR3 contains 16 residues. In germline, CDR1 is SGDLS, CDR2 YYNGEE. Germline trimming cut 4 bases from V and 1 base from J; bases unmatched to any gene: 7. CDR3 in amino acids: CASSLGLARGTDTQYF. The CDR3 DNA follows: TGTGCCAGCAGCCTAGGACTAGCGAGGGGCACAGATACGCAGTATTTT.

This sequence joins TRBV5-5 and TRBJ1-5, with D possibly matching TRBD1 (5 bases). V was clipped by 0 bases and J by 0 bases, with 10 bases between them. The germline CDR1 and CDR2 sequences are SGHKS and YYEKEE (reference sequence). The CDR3 contains 16 residues. CDR3 coding DNA: TGTGCCAGCAGCTTGGGGGCCAGGGCTAGCAATCAGCCCCAGCATTTT. Translating it yields CASSLGARASNQPQHF.

V is TRBV25-1 and J is TRBJ1-2; D gene uncertain. Deletions cut 3 bases from V and 6 bases from J, with 11 bases between. Germline V gives CDR1 MGHDK, CDR2 SYGVNS. The CDR3 spans 13 residues. CDR3 DNA: TGTGCCAGCAGTGATGTAGGAGTAGATGGCTACACCTTC. This sequence encodes CASSDVGVDGYTF.

This chain joins TRBV19 and TRBJ1-4; D remains unclear. There are 14 residues in the CDR3. The V gene lost 3 bases and the J gene lost 0 bases, with 5 bases spanning the gap. Germline V gene sequence: CDR1 LNHDA, CDR2 SQIVND (reference sequence). The CDR3 DNA reads TGTGCCAGTAGTATTCAGGCAACTAATGAAAAACTGTTTTTT. Protein: CASSIQATNEKLFF.

The chain recombines TRBV7-9 with TRBJ1-2, with TRBD1 identical over 7 bases. Germline CDR1 reads SEHNR; CDR2 reads FQNEAQ (reference sequence). This CDR3 is 13 amino acids long. J lost 6 bases, V lost 4 bases, and 5 bases had no gene match. CDR3 DNA: TGTGCCAGCAGCTCCGACAGGGTGGATGGCTACACCTTC. This translates into CASSSDRVDGYTF.

The chain couples TRBV4-3 to TRBJ1-2, with 7 bases identical to TRBD1. CDR3 length: 15 amino acids. Per germline, CDR1 LGHNA and CDR2 YSLEER. The J segment lost 0 bases and the V segment lost 3 bases, leaving 4 bases of the junction unmatched. The CDR3 is CASSQGGTANYGYTF. The CDR3, as DNA: TGCGCCAGCAGCCAGGGCGGGACAGCTAACTATGGCTACACCTTC.

The V and J genes are TRBV18 and TRBJ1-1; 8 bases are a match to TRBD1. This CDR3 is built from 15 residues. Germline V gene lookup returns CDR1 KGHSH and CDR2 LQKENI. Trimming at V came to 6 bases and at J to 0 bases, leaving 6 bases not matched to a gene. CDR3 bases: TGTGCCAGCTCTTCCGGGACAGGCATGAACACTGAAGCTTTCTTT. It is translated as CASSSGTGMNTEAFF.

This chain connects TRBV2 to TRBJ1-4, with D possibly being TRBD1 (5 bases). V lost 8 bases to trimming and J lost 4 bases, with 14 bases between them. The CDR3 covers 14 residues. Germline-derived CDR1 and CDR2 are SNHLY and FYNNEI. Written as DNA, the CDR3 is TGTGCCAGCTTACGAGACAGAGGTAATGAAAAACTGTTTTTT. Translating gives CASLRDRGNEKLFF.

The rearrangement joins TRBV30 to TRBJ2-7; 8 nucleotides match TRBD2. CDR1 and CDR2 (germline): GTSNPN, SVGIG (reference sequence). V lost 5 bases and J lost 4; bases outside the gene matches: 10. The CDR3 has 14 amino acids. The CDR3 loop is CAWGPAGGGYEQYF. In nucleotides, the CDR3 is TGTGCCTGGGGTCCGGCGGGAGGTGGGTACGAGCAGTACTTC.

This sequence joins TRBV2 and TRBJ1-4, with 9 bases aligning to TRBD1. Per the germline V gene, CDR1 is SNHLY and CDR2 is FYNNEI. The CDR3 has 13 residues. J gave up 10 bases and V 4 bases, and 4 bases lay outside the gene matches. CDR3 region: CASSAGQGAKLFF. The CDR3 bases are TGTGCCAGCAGTGCGGGACAGGGCGCAAAACTGTTTTTT.

This clone was seen a single time. This chain joins TRBV15 and TRBJ2-5, with unresolved D. This CDR3 contains 13 residues. Trimming left V 0 bases short and J 4 bases short, with 6 bases between. Germline assignment: CDR1 LNHNV and CDR2 YYDKDF (reference sequence). CDR3 nucleotide sequence: TGTGCCACCAGCAGAGATTCAGGAGAGACCCAGTACTTC. It yields the protein CATSRDSGETQYF.

The chain couples TRBV20-1 to TRBJ2-7; D remains unclear. The V and J ends lost 3 bases and 0 bases respectively, with 12 bases between them. CDR3 length equals 14 residues. Germline loops: CDR1 DFQATT, CDR2 SNEGSKA (reference sequence). Written as DNA, the CDR3 is TGCAGTGCTAGTGACGGTCCCCGCTCCTACGAGCAGTACTTC. It specifies CSASDGPRSYEQYF.

This clone was counted a single time. The rearrangement joins TRBV6-5 to TRBJ1-5; 9 positions match TRBD1. The CDR3 runs 14 residues. Germline CDR1 MNHEY, CDR2 SVGAGI. Trimming removed 5 bases from V and 7 bases from J; junction bases left unmatched: 6. The CDR3 is CASSPTGGGQPQHF. The CDR3 bases are TGTGCCAGCAGTCCTACAGGGGGCGGGCAGCCCCAGCATTTT.